These T cell receptor beta chains were read from a single sample in a study of blood T cell repertoires in COVID-19. Assay used: immunoSEQ multiplex PCR; TCRdb lists only in-frame clones, some missing. The table records around 270,000 clones, 88% of them present only once. Sequencing was done on a sample of peripheral blood. The receptors stem from a man aged 60 to 69 who had recovered from COVID-19. Both conserved end residues are part of each CDR3. The D gene is left open where the match is weak. Clone size is not always given. Where it is, it says once, few, many or a class for expanded clones.

abundance | j_gene | v_gene | d_gene | CDR3nt | CDR3aa
- | TRBJ2-5 | TRBV11-2 | - | TGTGCCAGCAGCTGGCGCGGTCAAGGAGGGGAGACCCAGTACTTC | CASSWRGQGGETQYF
- | TRBJ2-3 | TRBV2 | TRBD2 | TGTGCCAGCAGTGAAGAGGGCGGGGGGGCGCTAGATACGCAGTATTTT | CASSEEGGGALDTQYF
- | TRBJ1-1 | TRBV7-3 | - | TGTGCCAGCAGCTTACTCTGGGCAAAACTCGGCGCTTTCTTT | CASSLLWAKLGAFF
few | TRBJ2-7 | TRBV19 | - | TGTGCCAGTAGTCTCTCATCGACAGCCTCCTACGAGCAGTACTTC | CASSLSSTASYEQYF
- | TRBJ2-7 | TRBV4-1 | TRBD2 | TGCGCCAGCAGCCAAGATACCGTCACTTCACTAGCGGGGGTGGTTTCCTACGAGCAGTACTTC | CASSQDTVTSLAGVVSYEQYF
- | TRBJ2-3 | TRBV2 | TRBD2 | TGTGCCAGCAGTGAAGGGCGGGGGAACACAGATACGCAGTATTTT | CASSEGRGNTDTQYF
- | TRBJ1-5 | TRBV12-3/TRBV12-4 | - | TGTGCCAGCAGTCCCCCGGGGAATCAGCCCCAGCATTTT | CASSPPGNQPQHF
few | TRBJ1-2 | TRBV27 | TRBD1 | TGTGCCAGCAGAGAAAACCGGGACAGTGTCTATGGCTACACCTTC | CASRENRDSVYGYTF
- | TRBJ2-1 | TRBV4-2 | TRBD1 | TGTGCCAGCAGCAAGGTCGACGGGACAGGGGGCCGTGAGCAGTTCTTC | CASSKVDGTGGREQFF
- | TRBJ2-3 | TRBV6-1 | - | TGTGCCAGCAGTGAAACTCCAGAGCGTAGTTGCTTT | CASSETPERSCF
- | TRBJ1-2 | TRBV7-6 | TRBD1 | TGTGCCAGCAGCGCCGGGACAGGGGTAAAGGATGGCTACACCTTC | CASSAGTGVKDGYTF
- | TRBJ2-7 | TRBV4-1 | - | TGCGCCAGCAGCCGAGAGACCGGGACACCCGCCTACGAGCAGTACTTC | CASSRETGTPAYEQYF
- | TRBJ2-7 | TRBV5-6 | TRBD1 | TGTGCCAGCAGCATACGACAGGGGGCCGGGTCGTTTATCGAGCAGTACTTC | CASSIRQGAGSFIEQYF
- | TRBJ2-1 | TRBV3-1/TRBV3-2 | - | TGTGCCAGCAGCCAACGGTCCTCCAATGAGCAGTTCTTC | CASSQRSSNEQFF
- | TRBJ1-4 | TRBV7-9 | TRBD1 | TGTGCCAGCAGCCTAGGGACAGGGGGCGATGAAAAACTGTTTTTT | CASSLGTGGDEKLFF
once | TRBJ1-4 | TRBV18 | TRBD1 | TGTGCCAGCTCATCCGGGACAGGGGCAACTAATGAAAAACTGTTTTTT | CASSSGTGATNEKLFF
- | TRBJ1-3 | TRBV5-6 | - | TGTGCCAGCAGCTTGGAGGGACAAGTATTCTCTGGAAACACCATATATTTT | CASSLEGQVFSGNTIYF
- | TRBJ1-1 | TRBV12-3/TRBV12-4 | - | TGTGCCAGCAGTCACACGAACACTGAAGCTTTCTTT | CASSHTNTEAFF
- | TRBJ1-2 | TRBV7-2 | - | TGTGCCAGCAGCTTAATACGGGATGGCTACACCTTC | CASSLIRDGYTF
- | TRBJ1-2 | TRBV4-1 | - | TGCGCCAGCAGCCAAGTAGGGGCGGAAGGTAGTGACACCTTC | CASSQVGAEGSDTF
- | TRBJ2-4 | TRBV27 | - | TGTGCCAGCAGTTTGCAGGGGGGAATAGACATTCAGTACTTC | CASSLQGGIDIQYF
- | TRBJ1-2 | TRBV6-6 | TRBD1 | TGTGCCAGCAGTTCCCCGACAGGGGGCCTTGGCTACACCTTC | CASSSPTGGLGYTF
- | TRBJ1-1 | TRBV19 | TRBD1 | TGTGCCAGTGGCGTATATCGGGCAGGGGGAACTGAAGCTTTCTTT | CASGVYRAGGTEAFF
once | TRBJ2-6 | TRBV5-1 | - | TGCGCCAGCAGGGGGACTTCTGGGGCCAACGTCCTGACTTTC | CASRGTSGANVLTF
- | TRBJ2-5 | TRBV18 | TRBD1 | TGTGCCAGCTCTCCTCTCCCTAGGACAGGGGACGAGACCCAGTACTTC | CASSPLPRTGDETQYF
- | TRBJ2-5 | TRBV7-3 | - | TGTGCCAGCAGCTTATGGGGAGGCGTTAAGGAGACCCAGTACTTC | CASSLWGGVKETQYF
- | TRBJ1-3 | TRBV19 | - | TGTGCCACCGGGACAGGAAACACCATATATTTT | CATGTGNTIYF
- | TRBJ1-2 | TRBV18 | - | TGTGCCAGCTCACCGGGGGCAGGGGGCTACACCTTC | CASSPGAGGYTF
- | TRBJ1-2 | TRBV5-5 | - | TGTGCCAGCAGCTTTCAAACAAGGGGGGGTGGCTACACCTTC | CASSFQTRGGGYTF